The 2 T cell receptor beta chains below all came from one sample that was sequenced in a study of blood T cell repertoires in COVID-19 (dated by TCRdb to 2019 to 2021). Library preparation was by the immunoSEQ multiplex PCR assay. The table comes from immuneACCESS by way of TCRdb, which keeps in-frame sequences with V and J called. Part of the clones is missing from these tables; in studies checked, under half for an unresolved V gene and the rest for unknown reasons. Here the sample has roughly 250,000 clones; 87% occur a single time. 7.2% of the sample is in the top ten clones. Sequenced material: peripheral blood. The source of these receptors is a man in his sixties who had recovered from COVID-19.

V is TRBV6-5 and J is TRBJ2-2, with 8 bases aligning to TRBD1. CDR1 is MNHEY and CDR2 is SVGAGI in the germline V gene. The CDR3 covers 15 residues. Trimming took 11 bases from V and 5 from J; bases not matched to a gene: 13. CDR3 sequence reads: CASQRGTGGTGELFF. For the CDR3, the DNA is TGTGCCTCACAAAGAGGCACAGGGGGAACCGGGGAGCTGTTTTTT.

This clone has only one observation. V and J are TRBV4-2 and TRBJ2-5, with 10 bases matching TRBD1. V lost 3 bases and J lost 5; bases outside the gene matches: 3. Germline values: CDR1 LGHNA, CDR2 YNFKEQ. CDR3 length: 14 amino acids. The DNA for the CDR3 is TGTGCCAGCAGCCAGACAGGGGGCCGGGAGACCCAGTACTTC. This codes for CASSQTGGRETQYF.